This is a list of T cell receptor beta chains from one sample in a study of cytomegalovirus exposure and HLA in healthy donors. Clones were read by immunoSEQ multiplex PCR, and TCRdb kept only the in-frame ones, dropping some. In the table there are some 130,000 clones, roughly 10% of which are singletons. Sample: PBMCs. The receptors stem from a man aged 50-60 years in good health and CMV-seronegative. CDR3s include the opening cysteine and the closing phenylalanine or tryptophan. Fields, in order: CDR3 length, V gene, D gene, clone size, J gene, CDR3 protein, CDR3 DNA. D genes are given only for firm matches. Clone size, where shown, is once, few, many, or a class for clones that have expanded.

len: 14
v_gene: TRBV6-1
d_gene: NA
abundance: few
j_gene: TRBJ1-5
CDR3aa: CASSDGRVGQPQHF
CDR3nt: TGTGCCAGCAGTGACGGCAGGGTCGGTCAGCCCCAGCATTTT

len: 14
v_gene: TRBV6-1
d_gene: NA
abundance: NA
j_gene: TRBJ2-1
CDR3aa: CASSEGGPYNEQFF
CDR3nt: TGTGCCAGCAGTGAAGGGGGCCCCTACAATGAGCAGTTCTTC

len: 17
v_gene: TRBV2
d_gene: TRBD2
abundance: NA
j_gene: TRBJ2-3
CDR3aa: CASSPGTSGRLADTQYF
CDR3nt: TGTGCCAGCAGCCCCGGGACTAGCGGGAGGCTGGCAGATACGCAGTATTTT

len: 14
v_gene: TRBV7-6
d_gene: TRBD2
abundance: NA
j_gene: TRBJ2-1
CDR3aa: CASSRGLAGYEQFF
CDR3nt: TGTGCCAGCTCACGAGGGCTAGCGGGATATGAGCAGTTCTTC

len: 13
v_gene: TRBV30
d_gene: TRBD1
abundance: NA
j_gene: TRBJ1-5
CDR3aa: CAFSGQGNQPQHF
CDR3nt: TGTGCCTTCTCGGGACAGGGAAATCAGCCCCAGCATTTT

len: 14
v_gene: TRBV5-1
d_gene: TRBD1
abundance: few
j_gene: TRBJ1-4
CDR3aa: CASSMGQDREKLFF
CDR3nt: TGCGCCAGCAGCATGGGACAGGACAGAGAAAAACTGTTTTTT

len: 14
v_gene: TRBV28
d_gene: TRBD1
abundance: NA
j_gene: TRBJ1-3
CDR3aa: CASILGGSGNTIYF
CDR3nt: TGTGCCAGCATCCTAGGGGGCTCCGGAAACACCATATATTTT

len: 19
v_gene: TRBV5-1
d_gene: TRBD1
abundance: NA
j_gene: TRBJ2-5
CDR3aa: CASSLTPGQGARSQETQYF
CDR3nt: TGCGCCAGCAGCCTTACACCGGGACAGGGGGCACGCAGCCAAGAGACCCAGTACTTC

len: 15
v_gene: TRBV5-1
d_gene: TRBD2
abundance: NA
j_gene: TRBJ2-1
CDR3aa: CASSRLAGPYNEQFF
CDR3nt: TGCGCCAGCAGCAGGCTAGCGGGACCCTACAATGAGCAGTTCTTC

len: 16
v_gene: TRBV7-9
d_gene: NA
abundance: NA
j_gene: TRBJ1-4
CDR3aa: CASSSRRGRTNEKLFF
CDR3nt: TGTGCCAGCAGCTCTAGACGAGGGCGAACTAATGAAAAACTGTTTTTT

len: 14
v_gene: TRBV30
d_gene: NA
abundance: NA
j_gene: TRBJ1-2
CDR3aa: CAWMRGGPPYGYTF
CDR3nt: TGTGCCTGGATGAGAGGGGGACCACCCTATGGCTACACCTTC

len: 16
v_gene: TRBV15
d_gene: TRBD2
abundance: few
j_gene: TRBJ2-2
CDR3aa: CATSRETSGRAGELFF
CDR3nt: TGTGCCACCAGCAGGGAGACTAGCGGGAGGGCCGGGGAGCTGTTTTTT

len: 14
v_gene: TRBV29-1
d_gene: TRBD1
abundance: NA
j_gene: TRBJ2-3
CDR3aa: CSVRDDFRDRAQYF
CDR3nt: TGCAGCGTTCGGGACGACTTCCGGGACAGAGCGCAGTATTTT

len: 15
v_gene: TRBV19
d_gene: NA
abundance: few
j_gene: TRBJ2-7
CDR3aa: CASSSGGLSSYEQYF
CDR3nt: TGTGCCAGTAGCTCCGGCGGGCTAAGCTCCTACGAGCAGTACTTC

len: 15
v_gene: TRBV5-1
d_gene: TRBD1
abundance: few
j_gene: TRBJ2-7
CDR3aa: CASSSRGQGALEQYF
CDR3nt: TGCGCCAGCAGCTCGAGAGGACAGGGGGCCCTCGAGCAGTACTTC

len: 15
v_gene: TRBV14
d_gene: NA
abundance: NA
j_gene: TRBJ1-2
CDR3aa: CASSQVADLGYGYTF
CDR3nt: TGTGCCAGCAGCCAAGTCGCCGACTTAGGCTATGGCTACACCTTC

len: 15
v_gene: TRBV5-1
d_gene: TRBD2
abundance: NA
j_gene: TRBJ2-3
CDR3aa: CASCRLAGGSDTQYF
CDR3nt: TGCGCCAGCTGCCGACTAGCGGGAGGATCGGATACGCAGTATTTT

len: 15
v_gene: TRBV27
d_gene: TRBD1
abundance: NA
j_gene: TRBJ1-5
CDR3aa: CASSSGQGGNQPQHF
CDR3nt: TGTGCCAGCAGTTCGGGACAGGGGGGCAATCAGCCCCAGCATTTT

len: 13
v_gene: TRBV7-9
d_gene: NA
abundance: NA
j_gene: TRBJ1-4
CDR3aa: CASSARGGEKLFF
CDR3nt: TGTGCCAGCAGCGCCCGGGGTGGAGAAAAACTGTTTTTT

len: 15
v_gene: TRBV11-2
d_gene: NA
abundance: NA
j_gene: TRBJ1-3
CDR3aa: CASSLGVRRGNTIYF
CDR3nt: TGTGCCAGCAGCTTAGGGGTCCGGCGGGGAAACACCATATATTTT

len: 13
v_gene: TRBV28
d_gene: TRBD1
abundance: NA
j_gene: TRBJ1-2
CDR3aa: CAVTGGGNYGYTF
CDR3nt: TGTGCCGTTACAGGGGGCGGGAACTATGGCTACACCTTC

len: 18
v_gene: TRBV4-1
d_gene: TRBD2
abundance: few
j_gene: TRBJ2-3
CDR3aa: CASSQTPRAGGPPDTQYF
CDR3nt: TGCGCCAGCAGCCAGACCCCCCGGGCGGGAGGGCCCCCAGATACGCAGTATTTT

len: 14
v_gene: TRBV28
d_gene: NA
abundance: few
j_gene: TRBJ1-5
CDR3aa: CASSFSGSNQPQHF
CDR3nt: TGTGCCAGCAGTTTCTCCGGGAGCAATCAGCCCCAGCATTTT

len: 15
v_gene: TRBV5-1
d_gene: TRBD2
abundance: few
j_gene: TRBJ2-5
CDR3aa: CASSLGTSRPETQYF
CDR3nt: TGCGCCAGCAGCCTAGGGACTAGCAGACCAGAGACCCAGTACTTC

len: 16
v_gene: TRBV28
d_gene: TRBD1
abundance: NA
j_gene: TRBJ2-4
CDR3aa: CASIGSSGQGFDIQYF
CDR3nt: TGTGCCAGCATTGGGAGCTCAGGACAGGGGTTTGACATTCAGTACTTC

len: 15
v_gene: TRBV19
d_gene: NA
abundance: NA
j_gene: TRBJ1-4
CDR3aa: CASQTSQSRAEKLFF
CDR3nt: TGTGCCAGTCAGACCTCACAGTCCAGAGCTGAAAAACTGTTTTTT

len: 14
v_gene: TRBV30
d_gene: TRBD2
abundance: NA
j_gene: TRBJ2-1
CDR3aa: CAWSVLAGGNEQFF
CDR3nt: TGTGCCTGGAGTGTCTTAGCGGGGGGTAATGAGCAGTTCTTC

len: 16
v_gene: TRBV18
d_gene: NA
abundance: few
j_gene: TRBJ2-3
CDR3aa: CASSPRRQGVTDTQYF
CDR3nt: TGTGCCAGCTCACCAAGGCGGCAGGGCGTAACAGATACGCAGTATTTT

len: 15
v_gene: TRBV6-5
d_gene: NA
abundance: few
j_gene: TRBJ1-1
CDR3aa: CASSWGGRWNTEAFF
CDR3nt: TGTGCCAGCAGTTGGGGGGGGCGTTGGAACACTGAAGCTTTCTTT

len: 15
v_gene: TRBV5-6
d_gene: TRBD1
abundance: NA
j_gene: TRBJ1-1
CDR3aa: CASSPRTGGSTEAFF
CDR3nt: TGTGCCAGCAGCCCCCGGACAGGGGGGAGCACTGAAGCTTTCTTT

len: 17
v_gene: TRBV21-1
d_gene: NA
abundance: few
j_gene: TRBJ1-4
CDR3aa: CASSRGVTARREEKLFF
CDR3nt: TGTGCCAGCAGCAGGGGGGTGACAGCGAGAAGGGAGGAAAAACTGTTTTTT

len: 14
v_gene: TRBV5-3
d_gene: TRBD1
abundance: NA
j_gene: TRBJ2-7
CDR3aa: CARTGTGVSYEQYF
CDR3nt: TGTGCCAGAACCGGGACAGGGGTTTCTTACGAGCAGTACTTC

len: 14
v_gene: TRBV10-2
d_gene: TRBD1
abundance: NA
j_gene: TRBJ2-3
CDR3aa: CASSRQGRTDTQYF
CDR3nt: TGCGCCAGCAGCCGACAGGGCCGCACAGATACGCAGTATTTT

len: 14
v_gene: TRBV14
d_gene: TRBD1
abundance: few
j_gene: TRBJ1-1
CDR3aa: CASSHPQGYTEAFF
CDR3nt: TGTGCCAGCAGCCACCCACAGGGGTACACTGAAGCTTTCTTT

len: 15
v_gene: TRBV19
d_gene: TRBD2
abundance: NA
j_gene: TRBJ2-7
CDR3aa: CASSVSGSVVYEQYF
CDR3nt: TGTGCCAGTAGTGTCAGCGGGAGTGTGGTCTACGAGCAGTACTTC

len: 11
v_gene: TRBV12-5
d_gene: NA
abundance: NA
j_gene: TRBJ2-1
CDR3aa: CASGSTNEQFF
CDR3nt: TGTGCTAGTGGTTCGACTAATGAGCAGTTCTTC

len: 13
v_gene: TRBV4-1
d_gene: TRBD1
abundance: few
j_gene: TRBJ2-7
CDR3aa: CASSQDRGYEQYF
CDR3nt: TGCGCCAGCAGCCAAGACAGGGGGTACGAGCAGTACTTC

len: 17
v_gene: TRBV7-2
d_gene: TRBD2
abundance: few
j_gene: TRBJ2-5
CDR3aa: CASSPGLGGGDQETQYF
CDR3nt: TGTGCCAGCAGCCCCGGCCTCGGCGGGGGGGACCAAGAGACCCAGTACTTC

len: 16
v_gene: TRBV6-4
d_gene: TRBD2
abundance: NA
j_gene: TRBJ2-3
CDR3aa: CASSDTGTSGTDTQYF
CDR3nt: TGTGCCAGCAGTGACACCGGGACTAGCGGCACAGATACGCAGTATTTT

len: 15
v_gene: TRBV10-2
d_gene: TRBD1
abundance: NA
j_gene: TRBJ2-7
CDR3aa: CASRPSGTGGYEQYF
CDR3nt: TGCGCCAGCAGACCTTCCGGGACAGGGGGCTACGAGCAGTACTTC

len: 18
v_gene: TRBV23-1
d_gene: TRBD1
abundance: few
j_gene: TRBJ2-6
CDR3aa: CASSPLGQGNSGANVLTF
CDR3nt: TGCGCCAGCAGTCCCCTGGGACAGGGAAACTCTGGGGCCAACGTCCTGACTTTC

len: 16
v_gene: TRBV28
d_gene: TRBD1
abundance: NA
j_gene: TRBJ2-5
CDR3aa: CASSPRGTGDKETQYF
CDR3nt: TGTGCCAGCAGTCCGCGGGGGACAGGGGATAAGGAGACCCAGTACTTC

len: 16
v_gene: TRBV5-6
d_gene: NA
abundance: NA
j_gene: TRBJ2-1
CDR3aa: CASSPLSGESYNEQFF
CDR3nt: TGTGCCAGCAGCCCCTTATCAGGGGAATCCTACAATGAGCAGTTCTTC

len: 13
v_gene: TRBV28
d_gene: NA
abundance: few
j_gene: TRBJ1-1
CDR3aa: CAGGFQLGTEAFF
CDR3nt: TGTGCCGGCGGGTTCCAACTAGGAACTGAAGCTTTCTTT

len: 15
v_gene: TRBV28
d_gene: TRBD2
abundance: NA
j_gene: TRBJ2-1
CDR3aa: CASSFAGGPGYEQFF
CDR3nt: TGTGCCAGCAGTTTTGCGGGAGGGCCGGGGTATGAGCAGTTCTTC

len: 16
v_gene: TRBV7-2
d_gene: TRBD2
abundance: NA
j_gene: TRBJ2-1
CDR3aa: CASSAGPSGSYNEQFF
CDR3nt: TGTGCCAGCAGCGCTGGACCTAGCGGGAGCTACAATGAGCAGTTCTTC

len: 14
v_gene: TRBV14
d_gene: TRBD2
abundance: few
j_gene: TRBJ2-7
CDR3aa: CASRTGTSTDEQYF
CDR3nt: TGTGCCAGCAGGACCGGGACTAGTACCGACGAGCAGTACTTC

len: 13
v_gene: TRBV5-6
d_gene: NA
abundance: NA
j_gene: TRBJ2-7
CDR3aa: CASREGAGYEQYF
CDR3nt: TGTGCCAGCAGGGAGGGGGCGGGATACGAGCAGTACTTC

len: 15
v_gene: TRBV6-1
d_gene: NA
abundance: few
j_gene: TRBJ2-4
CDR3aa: CASRGGTWAKNIQYF
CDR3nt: TGTGCCTCTCGTGGGGGGACGTGGGCCAAAAACATTCAGTACTTC

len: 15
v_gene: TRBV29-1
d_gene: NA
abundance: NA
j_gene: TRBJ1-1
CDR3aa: CSVTLNLLRDTEAFF
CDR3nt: TGCAGCGTGACCCTAAACCTTCTGAGGGACACTGAAGCTTTCTTT

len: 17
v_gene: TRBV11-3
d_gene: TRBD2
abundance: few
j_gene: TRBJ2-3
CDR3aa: CASSLDGLAGATDTQYF
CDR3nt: TGTGCCAGCAGCTTAGACGGCCTAGCGGGGGCCACAGATACGCAGTATTTT

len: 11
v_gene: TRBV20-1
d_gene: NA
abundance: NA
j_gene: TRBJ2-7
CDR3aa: CSAGQSYEQYF
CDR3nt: TGCAGTGCTGGACAGAGCTACGAGCAGTACTTC

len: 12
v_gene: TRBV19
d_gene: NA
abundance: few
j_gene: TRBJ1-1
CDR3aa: CATKVRDTEAFF
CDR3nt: TGTGCCACCAAAGTACGGGACACTGAAGCTTTCTTT

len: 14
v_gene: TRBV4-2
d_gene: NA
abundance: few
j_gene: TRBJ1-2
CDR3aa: CASSQGIGNYGYTF
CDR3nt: TGTGCCAGCAGCCAAGGAATCGGGAACTATGGCTACACCTTC

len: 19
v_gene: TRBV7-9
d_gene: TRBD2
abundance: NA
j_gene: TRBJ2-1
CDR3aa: CASSFTGTSGRASPNEQFF
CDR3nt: TGTGCCAGCAGCTTCACCGGGACTAGCGGGAGGGCCTCCCCTAATGAGCAGTTCTTC